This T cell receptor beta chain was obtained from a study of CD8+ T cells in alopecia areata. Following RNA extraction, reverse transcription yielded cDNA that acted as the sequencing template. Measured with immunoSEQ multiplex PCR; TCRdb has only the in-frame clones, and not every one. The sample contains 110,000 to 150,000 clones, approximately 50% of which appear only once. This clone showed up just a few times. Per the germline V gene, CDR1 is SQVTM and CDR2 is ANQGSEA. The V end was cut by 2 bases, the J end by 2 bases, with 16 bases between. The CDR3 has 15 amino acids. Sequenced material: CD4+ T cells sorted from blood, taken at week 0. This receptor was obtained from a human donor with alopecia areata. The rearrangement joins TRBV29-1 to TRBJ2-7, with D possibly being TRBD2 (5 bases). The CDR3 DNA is TGCAGCGTTGAATCGACCCGTCCCGGGGCCTACGAGCAGTACTTC. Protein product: CSVESTRPGAYEQYF.